This TCR beta chain was identified in a study of control samples from healthy donors and cancer patients. Trimming removed 3 bases at V and 1 base at J, with 17 bases between. Germline assignment: CDR1 KGHSH and CDR2 LQKENI. This CDR3 has 17 amino acids. Assay: immunoSEQ multiplex PCR; the TCRdb copy retains only in-frame clones and omits some. The sample lists 120,000 or so clones, more than 70% occurring once. This sequence joins TRBV18 and TRBJ2-3; D is possibly TRBD2 (6 bases). The specimen was blood. This clonotype was obtained from a man aged 55 to 69 in good health. The CDR3 sequence is CASSPGFGRGGTDTQYF. In DNA form, the CDR3 reads TGTGCCAGCTCACCTGGTTTCGGCCGCGGGGGCACAGATACGCAGTATTTT.